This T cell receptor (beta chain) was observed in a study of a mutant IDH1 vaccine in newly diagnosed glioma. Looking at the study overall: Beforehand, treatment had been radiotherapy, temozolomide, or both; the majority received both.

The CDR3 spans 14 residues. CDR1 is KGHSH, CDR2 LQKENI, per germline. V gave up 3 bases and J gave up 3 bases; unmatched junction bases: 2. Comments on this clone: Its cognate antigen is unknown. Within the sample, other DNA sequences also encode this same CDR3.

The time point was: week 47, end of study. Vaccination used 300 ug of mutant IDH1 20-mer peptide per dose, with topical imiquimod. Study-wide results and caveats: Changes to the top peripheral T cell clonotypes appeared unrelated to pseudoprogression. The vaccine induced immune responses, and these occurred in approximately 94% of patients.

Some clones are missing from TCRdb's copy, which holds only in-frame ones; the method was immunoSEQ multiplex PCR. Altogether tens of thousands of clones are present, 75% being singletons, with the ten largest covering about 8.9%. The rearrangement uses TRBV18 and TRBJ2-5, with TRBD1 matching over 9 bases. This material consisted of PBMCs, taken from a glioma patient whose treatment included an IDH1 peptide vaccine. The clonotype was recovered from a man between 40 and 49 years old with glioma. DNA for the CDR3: TGTGCCAGCTCACCCGGGACAGGGAAAGAGACCCAGTACTTC. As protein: CASSPGTGKETQYF.